This entry lists 30 T cell receptor beta chains sequenced from one sample in a study of blood T cell repertoires in COVID-19. Produced via immunoSEQ multiplex PCR; TCRdb's table is partial and in-frame only. The table includes tens of thousands of clones, around three quarters detected once. Sequenced material: peripheral blood. These receptors all come from a woman aged 80 or over with active or convalescent COVID-19.

J is TRBJ2-5 and V is TRBV4-1; 14 bases map to TRBD2. The V and J ends lost 4 bases and 2 bases, in that order; junction bases with no gene match: 3. Per germline, CDR1 MGHRA and CDR2 YSYEKL. The CDR3 spans 16 residues. CDR3 DNA: TGCGCCAGCAGCCTTCGGACTAGCGGGGGGCAAGAGACCCAGTACTTC. Translated: CASSLRTSGGQETQYF.

The V and J genes are TRBV3-1 (or the pseudogene TRBV3-2) and TRBJ2-7, with 14 bases identical to TRBD2. V trimming: 3 bases; J trimming: 6 bases; junction bases outside the gene matches: 4. This CDR3 region has 15 residues. Germline V CDR1 and CDR2: LGHDT, YNNKEL (reference sequence). This CDR3 reads CASSQTSGGAGEQYF. As DNA, the CDR3 is TGTGCCAGCAGCCAGACTAGCGGGGGGGCCGGCGAGCAGTACTTC.

The chain combines TRBV25-1 with TRBJ2-7; tentatively, D is TRBD2 (6 bases). V was cut by 6 bases and J by 0 bases, with 9 bases left in between. Germline-derived CDR1 and CDR2 are MGHDK and SYGVNS. This CDR3 has 13 residues. The CDR3 loop is CASSGGSSYEQYF. CDR3 DNA: TGTGCCAGCAGCGGGGGAAGCTCCTACGAGCAGTACTTC.

This chain links TRBV5-1 with TRBJ2-7; 8 bases align to TRBD2. There are 17 residues in the CDR3. Germline assignment: CDR1 SGHRS and CDR2 YFSETQ. The CDR3, as DNA: TGCCCCCGCCGCGGGGGCCTCGCGGGGGGAAGCTCCTACGAGCAGTACTTC. This translates into CPRRGGLAGGSSYEQYF. The complete variable domain, with remaining parts taken from reference TRBV5-1 and TRBJ2-7, reads KAGVTQTPRYLIKTRGQQVTLSCSPISGHRSVSWYQQTPGQGLQFLFEYFSETQRNKGNFPGRFSGRQFSNSRSEMNVSTLELGDSALYLCPRRGGLAGGSSYEQYFGPGTRLTVT.

The chain has TRBV5-1 and TRBJ2-5; TRBD1 agrees at 9 bases. CDR3 length: 14 amino acids. V shed 4 bases, J shed 0 bases, and the junction held 1 base outside the gene matches. CDR1 and CDR2 (germline): SGHRS, YFSETQ. This chain's CDR3 is CASSGTGYQETQYF. CDR3 in DNA: TGCGCCAGCAGCGGGACAGGGTACCAAGAGACCCAGTACTTC.

This chain connects TRBV3-1 (or the pseudogene TRBV3-2) to TRBJ1-5, with D possibly TRBD1 on 5 matching bases. V shed 1 base and J shed 6 bases, with 10 bases lying between them. Germline values: CDR1 LGHDT, CDR2 YNNKEL (reference sequence). The CDR3 contains 14 residues. The CDR3 DNA reads TGTGCCAGCAGCCAAGGCACAGGAATTCAGCCCCAGCATTTT. Translating it yields CASSQGTGIQPQHF.

This clone occurred once. The gene calls are TRBV6-5 and TRBJ1-2; D is undetermined. Germline V CDR1 and CDR2: MNHEY, SVGAGI. Trimming removed 5 bases from V and 4 bases from J, with 11 bases in between. The CDR3 contains 13 residues. CDR3 coding DNA: TGTGCCAGCAGTCCCGGGAGCTCCTATGGCTACACCTTC. This encodes CASSPGSSYGYTF.

The CDR3 DNA reads as TGTGCCAGCAGCCAAATGGAACAGGGGAATTCACCCCTCCACTTT. Translation: CASSQMEQGNSPLHF. The chain has TRBV14 and TRBJ1-6; TRBD1 aligns across 7 bases. V lost 2 bases, J lost 7 bases, and 5 bases stayed unmatched. This CDR3 is built from 15 residues. In germline, CDR1 is SGHDN, CDR2 FVKESK. The whole variable domain, filled in from reference TRBV14 and TRBJ1-6, reads EAGVTQFPSHSVIEKGQTVTLRCDPISGHDNLYWYRRVMGKEIKFLLHFVKESKQDESGMPNNRFLAERTGGTYSTLKVQPAELEDSGVYFCASSQMEQGNSPLHFGNGTRLTVT.

This clone showed up many times. The J gene is TRBJ2-5, the V gene TRBV19; D gene uncertain. Germline loops: CDR1 LNHDA, CDR2 SQIVND (reference sequence). The CDR3 length is 12 residues. The germline V and J ends were trimmed by 6 bases and 4 bases, with 9 bases remaining between them. The CDR3 DNA is TGTGCCAGTAGACAGTCTGGAGAGACCCAGTACTTC. This gives the protein CASRQSGETQYF. The full variable domain, rest sourced from reference TRBV19 and TRBJ2-5, is DGGITQSPKYLFRKEGQNVTLSCEQNLNHDAMYWYRQDPGQGLRLIYYSQIVNDFQKGDIAEGYSVSREKKESFPLTVTSAQKNPTAFYLCASRQSGETQYFGPGTRLLVL.

This chain connects TRBV9 to TRBJ2-1; 8 bases align to TRBD2. The germline V gene encodes CDR1 SGDLS and CDR2 YYNGEE. V lost 3 bases to trimming and J lost 9 bases; unmatched junction nucleotides: 8. CDR3 size: 14 residues. The CDR3 here is CASSAGTRGSEQFF. The CDR3 region has the DNA TGTGCCAGCAGCGCCGGGACTAGAGGGAGTGAGCAGTTCTTC.

This chain connects TRBV14 to TRBJ1-5, with 9 bases lining up with TRBD1. The germline CDR1 and CDR2 sequences are SGHDN and FVKESK. V shed 5 bases and J 4 bases; nucleotides not matched to a gene: 3. The CDR3 contains 14 residues. In DNA, the CDR3 is TGTGCCAGCAGCGCCGGGACAGGGAATCAGCCCCAGCATTTT. Translated: CASSAGTGNQPQHF.

The V and J genes are TRBV6-6 and TRBJ2-7; 8 bases line up with TRBD1. After removal of 5 bases from V and 5 bases from J, the junction contained 5 bases not matched to a gene. Germline V gene sequence: CDR1 MNHNY, CDR2 SVGAGI (reference sequence). This CDR3 has 13 residues. CDR3 sequence (DNA): TGTGCCAGCAGTAGAGGACAGGGCGACGAGCAGTACTTC. Its translation is CASSRGQGDEQYF.

The chain is built from TRBV7-2 and TRBJ2-2; D uncertain. V shed 3 bases and J shed 2 bases, with 10 bases lying between them. CDR3 size: 15 residues. Germline assignment: CDR1 SGHTA and CDR2 FQGNSA. The CDR3 spells CASSFDNSNTGELFF. CDR3 sequence (DNA): TGTGCCAGCAGCTTCGATAACAGTAACACCGGGGAGCTGTTTTTT.

The rearrangement uses TRBV28 and TRBJ2-5; TRBD2 agrees at 8 bases. The trim removed 3 bases at V and 5 bases at J, leaving 8 bases unmatched. The CDR3 is 15 residues long. Germline loops: CDR1 MDHEN, CDR2 SYDVKM. The CDR3 bases are TGTGCCAGCAGTTTGCCAGCGGGGGCGGGTGAGACCCAGTACTTC. It encodes CASSLPAGAGETQYF.

This chain links TRBV5-1 with TRBJ2-7, with a tentative D call TRBD1 (6 bases). CDR1 SGHRS and CDR2 YFSETQ come from the germline V gene. Trimming pared 0 bases from V and 6 bases from J, leaving 13 bases between. This CDR3 is 14 amino acids long. CDR3 in amino acids: CASSLDLGAGEQYF. DNA of the CDR3: TGCGCCAGCAGCTTGGATCTGGGGGCGGGCGAGCAGTACTTC.

This clone appeared a few times. The chain joins TRBV12-3 or TRBV12-4 to TRBJ1-2, with a weak D call TRBD1 (5 bases). CDR3 length equals 12 residues. Deletions cut 5 bases from V and 5 bases from J, with 9 bases between. CDR3 amino acids: CASSQGPYGYTF. The CDR3 nucleotides are TGTGCCAGCAGTCAGGGCCCATATGGCTACACCTTC.

The rearrangement links TRBV5-4 to TRBJ2-3; D is ambiguous. The CDR3 loop spans 16 amino acids. Germline V gives CDR1 SGHNT, CDR2 YYREEE (reference sequence). V was cut by 3 bases and J by 2 bases, with 16 bases left in between. CDR3 sequence (DNA): TGTGCCAGCAGCTCAGAGGCCGCCCGACTCACAGATACGCAGTATTTT. Amino acids: CASSSEAARLTDTQYF.

This clone has a single count. The chain carries TRBV12-3 or TRBV12-4 and TRBJ1-5, with a possible D match to TRBD1 (5 bases). V lost 5 bases to trimming and J lost 5 bases, with 10 bases between them. There are 13 residues in the CDR3. The CDR3 DNA reads TGTGCCAGCAGTGGGGGGAGGCATCAGCCCCAGCATTTT. Amino acids: CASSGGRHQPQHF.

V usage is TRBV18 and J usage is TRBJ1-2; 7 positions match TRBD1. Germline assignment: CDR1 KGHSH and CDR2 LQKENI. The CDR3 covers 14 residues. With 4 bases clipped from V and 7 bases from J, the junction kept 9 bases outside the gene matches. The CDR3 protein is CASSLTGAGRGYTF. CDR3 DNA: TGTGCCAGCTCACTTACAGGGGCCGGTCGTGGCTACACCTTC.

This clone has only a few counts. The gene calls are TRBV5-4 and TRBJ2-7; 15 nucleotides agree with TRBD2. Trimming at V came to 3 bases and at J to 0 bases, leaving 4 bases not matched to a gene. Germline assignment: CDR1 SGHNT and CDR2 YYREEE (reference sequence). There are 17 residues in the CDR3. In DNA, the CDR3 is TGTGCCAGCAGCTCGGGACTAGCGGGGGGCGGCTCCTACGAGCAGTACTTC. Translated: CASSSGLAGGGSYEQYF.

This clone appeared once. This rearrangement joins TRBV7-2 to TRBJ1-6; perhaps TRBD1 as D (5 bases). Germline V gene sequence: CDR1 SGHTA, CDR2 FQGNSA. Trimming pared 1 base from V and 2 bases from J, leaving 9 bases between. The CDR3 covers 16 residues. The DNA for the CDR3 is TGTGCCAGCAGCTTAGGGGGGGAGGCCTATAATTCACCCCTCCACTTT. This encodes CASSLGGEAYNSPLHF. The entire variable domain, with the rest obtained from reference TRBV7-2 and TRBJ1-6, is as follows: GAGVSQSPSNKVTEKGKDVELRCDPISGHTALYWYRQSLGQGLEFLIYFQGNSAPDKSGLPSDRFSAERTGGSVSTLTIQRTQQEDSAVYLCASSLGGEAYNSPLHFGNGTRLTVT.

The chain couples TRBV20-1 to TRBJ2-3; 13 nucleotides align to TRBD2. CDR1 DFQATT and CDR2 SNEGSKA come from the germline V gene (reference sequence). The V segment lost 3 bases and the J segment 2 bases; nucleotides outside the gene matches: 8. This CDR3 comprises 17 residues. Here the CDR3 reads CSASPLAGGLVTDTQYF. The CDR3 nucleotides are TGCAGTGCTAGTCCACTAGCGGGGGGGCTTGTCACAGATACGCAGTATTTT.

This clone came up a few times. This chain uses TRBV2 with TRBJ1-1, with a tentative D call TRBD1 (6 bases). Per the germline V gene, CDR1 is SNHLY and CDR2 is FYNNEI. The length of the CDR3 is 15 residues. Deletions cut 4 bases from V and 1 base from J, with 13 bases between. CDR3 in DNA: TGTGCCAGCAGTGTTCCGACAGGACGGAACACTGAAGCTTTCTTT. It specifies CASSVPTGRNTEAFF.

V usage is TRBV28 and J usage is TRBJ1-4, with D perhaps TRBD1 (6 bases). V lost 1 base and J lost 6, with 12 bases in between. Per germline, CDR1 MDHEN and CDR2 SYDVKM. This CDR3 has 15 residues. Here the CDR3 reads CASSLLGAGDEKLFF. The CDR3 nucleotides read TGTGCCAGCAGTTTATTGGGGGCTGGAGATGAAAAACTGTTTTTT.

The chain uses TRBV19 and TRBJ2-3, with TRBD1 matching 7 bases. V trimming: 2 bases; J trimming: 0 bases; junction bases outside the gene matches: 2. Germline V lookup: CDR1 LNHDA, CDR2 SQIVND (reference sequence). The CDR3 has 15 residues. The chain's CDR3 is CASSILQGSTDTQYF. DNA for the CDR3: TGTGCCAGTAGTATACTACAGGGGAGCACAGATACGCAGTATTTT.

The chain joins TRBV28 to TRBJ2-5; 9 nucleotides match TRBD2. Germline V gives CDR1 MDHEN, CDR2 SYDVKM. This CDR3 has 15 residues. V shed 3 bases and J 5 bases; nucleotides not matched to a gene: 7. CDR3: CASSLSGLASETQYF. The DNA of the CDR3 is TGTGCCAGCAGTTTGTCGGGACTAGCAAGCGAGACCCAGTACTTC. Filled out from reference TRBV28 and TRBJ2-5, the complete variable domain reads DVKVTQSSRYLVKRTGEKVFLECVQDMDHENMFWYRQDPGLGLRLIYFSYDVKMKEKGDIPEGYSVSREKKERFSLILESASTNQTSMYLCASSLSGLASETQYFGPGTRLLVL.

This rearrangement joins TRBV6-4 to TRBJ1-2; 8 positions match TRBD1. The germline CDR1 and CDR2 sequences are MRHNA and SNTAGT. This CDR3 is 12 amino acids long. Trimming cost V 3 bases and J 6 bases; bases outside gene matches: 0. This CDR3 is CASSEDRDGYTF. The CDR3 nucleotides read TGTGCCAGCAGTGAGGACAGGGATGGCTACACCTTC.

The V and J genes are TRBV19 and TRBJ2-3, with 8 nucleotides matching TRBD2. The CDR3 totals 15 residues. After removal of 5 bases from V and 5 bases from J, the junction contained 9 bases not matched to a gene. Germline CDR1 is LNHDA and CDR2 is SQIVND (reference sequence). The CDR3 coding sequence is TGTGCCAGTAGTGTCTCCAGCGGGGGCGGAGATACGCAGTATTTT. It encodes CASSVSSGGGDTQYF. Combining the CDR3 with reference TRBV19 and TRBJ2-3 gives the whole variable domain DGGITQSPKYLFRKEGQNVTLSCEQNLNHDAMYWYRQDPGQGLRLIYYSQIVNDFQKGDIAEGYSVSREKKESFPLTVTSAQKNPTAFYLCASSVSSGGGDTQYFGPGTRLTVL.

The chain links TRBV19 to TRBJ2-7, with no clear D. V was shortened by 4 bases and J by 3 bases, with 10 bases between the two germline ends. This CDR3 has 13 residues. In germline, CDR1 is LNHDA, CDR2 SQIVND (reference sequence). The CDR3: CASSNPGNYEQYF. For the CDR3, the DNA is TGTGCCAGTAGTAACCCAGGAAACTACGAGCAGTACTTC.

The V call is TRBV19, the J call TRBJ2-1; 15 positions agree with TRBD2. Germline CDR1 LNHDA, CDR2 SQIVND (reference sequence). CDR3 length: 21 amino acids. J was trimmed by 6 bases and V by 1 base; bases with no gene match: 16. CDR3 sequence (DNA): TGTGCCAGTAGTATAGTTGTAAGTGGGACTAGCGGGGGGCGATGGAGCAATGAGCAGTTCTTC. Encoded protein: CASSIVVSGTSGGRWSNEQFF.